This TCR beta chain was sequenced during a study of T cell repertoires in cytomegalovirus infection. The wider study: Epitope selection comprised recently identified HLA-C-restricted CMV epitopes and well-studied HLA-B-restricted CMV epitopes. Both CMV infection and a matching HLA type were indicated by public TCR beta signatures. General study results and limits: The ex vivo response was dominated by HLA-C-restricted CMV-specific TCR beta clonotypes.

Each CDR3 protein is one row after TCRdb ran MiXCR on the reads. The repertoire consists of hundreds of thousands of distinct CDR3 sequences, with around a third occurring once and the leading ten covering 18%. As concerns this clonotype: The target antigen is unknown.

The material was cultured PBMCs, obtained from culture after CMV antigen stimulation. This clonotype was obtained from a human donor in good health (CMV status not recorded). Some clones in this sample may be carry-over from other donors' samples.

CDR3 in amino acids: CASSLDPRGHGELFF. The DNA for the CDR3 is TGTGCCAGCAGCTTAGATCCCAGGGGGCACGGGGAGCTGTTTTTT. This chain uses TRBV7-2 with TRBJ2-2, with 8 bases that match TRBD1. The length of the CDR3 is 15 residues. Germline V gene data show CDR1 as SGHTA and CDR2 as FQGNSA. J was trimmed by 7 bases and V by 1 base; bases with no gene match: 5.